These 13 T cell receptor beta chains came from one sample sequenced in a study of blood T cells in healthy people across ages. Combining a sample-barcoded 5' primer with a J-beta primer mix, a second PCR ran for roughly 7 to 11 cycles. TCRdb reprocessed the 5' RACE reads with MiXCR, giving one entry per CDR3 protein. The sample records over 1,300,000 distinct CDR3 sequences, roughly 64% being singletons. The specimen was blood. The receptors were sampled from a man aged 18 to 29 in good health.

The chain is built from TRBV5-5 and TRBJ1-2; TRBD1 is a possible D gene (6 bases). This CDR3 is 14 amino acids long. Germline loops: CDR1 SGHKS, CDR2 YYEKEE (reference sequence). Trimming stripped 3 bases from V and 4 bases from J, with 13 bases between. The CDR3 nucleotides are TGTGCCAGCAGCTCGACAGGTAGCTCCTATGGCTACACCTTC. Its protein is CASSSTGSSYGYTF.

There are a few counts of this clonotype. The chain uses TRBV24-1 and TRBJ2-5; no reliable D call. The tail of the sequence fits TRBJ2-7 better, so the J call may be wrong. The CDR3 is 13 residues long. CDR1 and CDR2 (germline): KGHDR, SFDVKD. The CDR3: CATSAGSRYEQYF. CDR3 DNA: TGTGCCACCAGTGCGGGCTCCAGGTACGAGCAGTACTTC.

The rearrangement uses TRBV7-2 and TRBJ2-5, with unresolved D. The CDR3 is 15 residues long. Germline V CDR1 and CDR2: SGHTA, FQGNSA. The ends were cut back, 2 bases at V and 5 bases at J, with 15 bases in the middle. The CDR3 sequence is CASSLYWAVVETQYF. In DNA, the CDR3 is TGTGCCAGCAGCTTATACTGGGCCGTCGTCGAGACCCAGTACTTC. Based on the CDR3 plus reference TRBV7-2 and TRBJ2-5, the full variable domain is GAGVSQSPSNKVTEKGKDVELRCDPISGHTALYWYRQSLGQGLEFLIYFQGNSAPDKSGLPSDRFSAERTGGSVSTLTIQRTQQEDSAVYLCASSLYWAVVETQYFGPGTRLLVL.

The chain carries TRBV25-1 and TRBJ1-6; D is unclear. Germline V gives CDR1 MGHDK, CDR2 SYGVNS. The CDR3 runs to 15 residues. V was trimmed by 2 bases and J by 12 bases, leaving 17 bases between them. CDR3 protein: CASSEGYAGGLPLHF. The CDR3 nucleotides read TGTGCCAGCAGTGAAGGGTACGCCGGAGGATTACCCCTCCACTTT.

This clonotype has more than one count but fewer than ten. The chain carries TRBV4-2 and TRBJ2-1; a possible D gene is TRBD2 (6 bases). The germline V gene has CDR1 LGHNA and CDR2 YNFKEQ. The CDR3 loop spans 14 amino acids. V lost 0 bases, J lost 6 bases, and 9 bases lay in between. This CDR3 reads CASSQEEGPNEQFF. DNA for the CDR3: TGTGCCAGCAGCCAAGAGGAGGGCCCCAATGAGCAGTTCTTC.

V and J are TRBV9 and TRBJ2-5, with D tentatively TRBD1 (6 bases). Germline values: CDR1 SGDLS, CDR2 YYNGEE. V was trimmed by 0 bases and J by 5 bases, leaving 14 bases between them. The CDR3 covers 15 residues. CDR3 residues: CASSVAGRGLETQYF. In DNA, the CDR3 is TGTGCCAGCAGCGTAGCGGGCAGGGGCTTGGAGACCCAGTACTTC. Full variable domain (remainder filled in from reference TRBV9 and TRBJ2-5): DSGVTQTPKHLITATGQRVTLRCSPRSGDLSVYWYQQSLDQGLQFLIQYYNGEERAKGNILERFSAQQFPDLHSELNLSSLELGDSALYFCASSVAGRGLETQYFGPGTRLLVL.

This clonotype was observed a handful of times. The gene calls are TRBV3-1 and TRBJ2-7; possible D gene TRBD2, 7 bases. The V and J ends lost 4 bases and 1 base respectively, with 17 bases between them. This CDR3 has 16 amino acids. Germline lookup yields CDR1 LGHDT and CDR2 YNNKEL (reference sequence). As DNA, the CDR3 is TGTGCCAGCAGCCTCTCGTTGGGGGGGGCTTCCTACGAGCAGTACTTC. Translating it yields CASSLSLGGASYEQYF.

The genes are TRBV2 and TRBJ2-7, with 8 bases fitting TRBD1. Matching the DNA end better, TRBJ2-5 makes the J call doubtful. Per the germline V gene, CDR1 is SNHLY and CDR2 is FYNNEI. The CDR3 runs 14 residues. The CDR3 DNA reads as TGTGCCAGCAGTTCCAGGGGGCAAAGAGAGACCCAGTACTTC. This translates into CASSSRGQRETQYF.

The V gene is TRBV3-1, the J gene TRBJ2-5, with D hard to call. The J call may be mistaken, given a closer DNA end match to TRBJ2-7. Germline CDR1 and CDR2: LGHDT and YNNKEL (reference sequence). This CDR3 is 14 amino acids long. In DNA form, the CDR3 reads TGTGCCAGCAGCCAAGGGAACAGAGCCTACGAGCAGTACTTC. Its translation is CASSQGNRAYEQYF.

This chain joins TRBV15 and TRBJ2-4; 7 bases fit TRBD2. Germline-derived CDR1 and CDR2 are LNHNV and YYDKDF (reference sequence). The CDR3 is 14 residues long. V shed 0 bases and J 8 bases; nucleotides not matched to a gene: 4. This chain's CDR3 is CATSRDRGGDIQYF. For the CDR3, the DNA is TGTGCCACCAGCAGAGATCGCGGGGGTGACATTCAGTACTTC.

This clonotype turned up a few times. The gene calls are TRBV7-2 and TRBJ2-4; D is possibly TRBD1 or TRBD2 (5 bases each). Judging by the DNA end, TRBJ2-7 fits better; the J call may be wrong. CDR3 length: 14 residues. Germline V CDR1 and CDR2: SGHTA, FQGNSA. CDR3 coding DNA: TGTGCCAGCAGCTTCACCGGGACGAAGAGCGAGCAGTACTTC. Residues: CASSFTGTKSEQYF.

This clonotype has more than one count but fewer than ten. V is TRBV4-1 and J is TRBJ2-5, with D maybe TRBD2 (7 bases). V was trimmed by 6 bases and J by 2 bases, leaving 16 bases between them. Looked up from germline, CDR1 is MGHRA and CDR2 is YSYEKL. The CDR3 is 15 residues long. This chain's CDR3 is CASRLGGHPQETQYF. The CDR3 DNA reads as TGCGCCAGCAGACTGGGGGGGCACCCTCAAGAGACCCAGTACTTC.

V and J are TRBV7-2 and TRBJ1-1; no clear D gene. Trimming pared 5 bases from V and 0 bases from J, leaving 22 bases between. CDR3 size: 18 residues. Germline CDR1 is SGHTA and CDR2 is FQGNSA. The CDR3 DNA is TGTGCCAGCAGCCCGAGGACCCGGGCCGTAACTTTGAACACTGAAGCTTTCTTT. As protein: CASSPRTRAVTLNTEAFF.